The 5 T cell receptor beta chains listed next were all sequenced from one sample in a study of beta chain features in type 1 diabetes. Expressed TCRB transcripts got sequenced, as all isolated RNA was reverse transcribed. Assay: immunoSEQ multiplex PCR; the TCRdb copy retains only in-frame clones and omits some. The data hold roughly 300,000 clones, with approximately 9.9% observed a single time. Antigen specificity for these receptors is unknown. Study conclusions and caveats: Shortening that was moderate but significant affected the TCRB CDR3s of Type 1 diabetes patients in all four CD4+ subsets.

Sequencing was performed on central memory CD4+ T cells from blood. Receptors originate from a man younger than 45 with type 1 diabetes.

This clone was seen a handful of times. The rearrangement joins TRBV30 to TRBJ1-6, with D possibly being TRBD1 (5 bases). V was shortened by 3 bases and J by 8 bases, with 11 bases between the two germline ends. CDR3 length: 13 residues. Germline V CDR1 and CDR2: GTSNPN, SVGIG (reference sequence). The CDR3 protein is CAWSPRGDSPLHF. The CDR3 DNA reads TGTGCCTGGAGCCCGAGAGGGGATTCACCCCTCCACTTT.

This clone appeared many times. The chain combines TRBV7-2 with TRBJ2-1; D may be TRBD2 (5 bases). V was clipped by 2 bases and J by 3 bases, with 17 bases between them. The germline gives CDR1 SGHTA, CDR2 FQGNSA. This CDR3 has 17 residues. CDR3 in amino acids: CASSLWPTSLVYNEQFF. CDR3 nucleotides: TGTGCCAGCAGCTTATGGCCCACTAGTCTAGTCTACAATGAGCAGTTCTTC.

This clone was found a few times. The chain joins TRBV11-2 to TRBJ2-1; 14 positions agree with TRBD2. The J segment lost 10 bases and the V segment lost 5 bases, leaving 7 bases of the junction unmatched. This CDR3 has 15 residues. Germline V gives CDR1 SGHAT, CDR2 FQNNGV. CDR3 in DNA: TGTGCCAGCAGCCCACAGGGACTAGCGGGGGCGGAGCAGTTCTTC. Amino acid sequence: CASSPQGLAGAEQFF.

This clone was seen only a few times. This rearrangement joins TRBV19 to TRBJ2-7, with 7 positions matching TRBD1. The CDR3 is 13 amino acids. The V gene's germline CDR1 is LNHDA and CDR2 SQIVND (reference sequence). The trim removed 4 bases at V and 6 bases at J, leaving 6 bases unmatched. The CDR3 DNA sequence: TGTGCCAGTAGTAGAAAGACAGGGAGCGAGCAGTACTTC. Encoded protein: CASSRKTGSEQYF.

The rearrangement links TRBV6-6 to TRBJ2-1; the match to TRBD2 covers 13 bases. Germline CDR1 MNHNY, CDR2 SVGAGI (reference sequence). V was pared by 10 bases and J by 6 bases, with 12 bases of the junction left unmatched. The length of the CDR3 is 16 residues. The CDR3 here is CATTTSGGLAANEQFF. The CDR3 DNA sequence: TGTGCCACTACGACTAGCGGGGGGCTTGCGGCCAATGAGCAGTTCTTC.